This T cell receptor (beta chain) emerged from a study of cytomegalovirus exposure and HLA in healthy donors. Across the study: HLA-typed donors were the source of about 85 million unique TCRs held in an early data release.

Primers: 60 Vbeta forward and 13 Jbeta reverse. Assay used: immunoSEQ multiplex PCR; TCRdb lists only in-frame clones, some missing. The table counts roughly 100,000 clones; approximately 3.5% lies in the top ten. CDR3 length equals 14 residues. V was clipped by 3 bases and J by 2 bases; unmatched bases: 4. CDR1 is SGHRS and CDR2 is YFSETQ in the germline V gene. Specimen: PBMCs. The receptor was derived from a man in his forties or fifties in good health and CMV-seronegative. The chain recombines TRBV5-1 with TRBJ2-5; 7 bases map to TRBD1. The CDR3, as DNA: TGCGCCAGCAGCTATCGGGACAGACAAGAGACCCAGTACTTC. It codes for CASSYRDRQETQYF.